The clone carrying this T cell receptor beta chain was seen only a few times. This entry is derived from a study of blood T cell repertoires in COVID-19. For the study at large: Sources were T cells, B-cell-depleted T cells, or PBMCs; the material itself was cDNA or gDNA.

The participants were between about 18 and 90 years old and came from some 25 US areas. Cohort allocation depended upon clinical history that participants reported. In the original analysis: Estimation of nucleated cell counts was performed using reference gene primer amplification. Only in-frame clones appear in the TCRdb table, and some are missing; sequencing was by immunoSEQ multiplex PCR. The DNA gave D and trimming, while V, J and clone size come from that table. Of about 170,000 clones in the sample, around four fifths were seen once. Germline V CDR1 and CDR2: LNHDA, SQIVND (reference sequence). Trimming pared 4 bases from V and 1 base from J, leaving 14 bases between. This CDR3 has 16 amino acids.

The rearrangement uses TRBV19 and TRBJ1-5; perhaps TRBD1 as D (6 bases). The source of this sequence is a woman aged 45 to 65 in a cohort exposed to, infected with or recovered from COVID-19 (not recorded which). Sequencing was performed on PBMCs or T cells enriched from blood (not recorded which). CDR3 residues: CASSRGRSSSNQPQHF. The CDR3 DNA sequence: TGTGCCAGTAGTAGGGGGCGGAGCAGCAGCAATCAGCCCCAGCATTTT.